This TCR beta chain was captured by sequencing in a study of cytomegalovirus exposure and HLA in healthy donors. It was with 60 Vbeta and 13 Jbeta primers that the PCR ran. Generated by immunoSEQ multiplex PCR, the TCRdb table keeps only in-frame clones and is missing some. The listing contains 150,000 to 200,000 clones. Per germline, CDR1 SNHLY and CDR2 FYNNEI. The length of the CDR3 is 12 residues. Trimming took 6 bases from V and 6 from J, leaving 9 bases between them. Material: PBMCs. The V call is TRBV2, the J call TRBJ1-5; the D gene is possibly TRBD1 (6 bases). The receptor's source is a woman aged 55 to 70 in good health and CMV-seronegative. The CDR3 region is CASRDSFQPQHF. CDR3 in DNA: TGTGCCAGCAGGGACAGTTTTCAGCCCCAGCATTTT.